The 24 T cell receptor beta chains reported below all come from one sample, sequenced in a study of blood T cell repertoires in COVID-19. Here immunoSEQ multiplex PCR was the method, and the copy in TCRdb shows in-frame clones only, minus some. The sample has some 80,000 clones, around 74% seen once; the top ten hold 5.4%. The sequenced sample consisted of peripheral blood. Receptors originate from an elderly woman with active or convalescent COVID-19.

This clone came up many times. The chain is built from TRBV5-1 and TRBJ2-5, with D perhaps TRBD2 (6 bases). The V gene lost 3 bases and the J gene lost 2 bases, with 20 bases spanning the gap. The CDR3 contains 17 residues. Germline CDR1 SGHRS, CDR2 YFSETQ. The CDR3 DNA sequence: TGCGCCAGCAGCTCAATCGGGACTGCCCGGCAACAAGAGACCCAGTACTTC. Translation: CASSSIGTARQQETQYF. The variable domain in full, completed from reference TRBV5-1 and TRBJ2-5, reads KAGVTQTPRYLIKTRGQQVTLSCSPISGHRSVSWYQQTPGQGLQFLFEYFSETQRNKGNFPGRFSGRQFSNSRSEMNVSTLELGDSALYLCASSSIGTARQQETQYFGPGTRLLVL.

The chain uses TRBV5-4 and TRBJ2-7; 7 bases fit TRBD2. Germline trimming cut 1 base from V and 0 bases from J; bases unmatched to any gene: 4. The CDR3 covers 15 residues. CDR1 and CDR2 (germline): SGHNT, YYREEE (reference sequence). CDR3: CASSLPTSRSYEQYF. CDR3 nucleotides: TGTGCCAGCAGCTTGCCGACTAGCCGCTCCTACGAGCAGTACTTC.

This chain joins TRBV6-5 and TRBJ2-7, with TRBD2 identical over 13 bases. Trimming at V came to 6 bases and at J to 5 bases, leaving 1 base not matched to a gene. In germline, CDR1 is MNHEY, CDR2 SVGAGI. CDR3 length equals 13 residues. This chain's CDR3 is CASRTSGRNEQYF. Here the CDR3 DNA reads TGTGCCAGCAGGACTAGCGGGAGGAACGAGCAGTACTTC.

This clone was recorded only once. This sequence joins TRBV10-3 and TRBJ1-3; no reliable D call. CDR3 length: 17 amino acids. The V gene lost 1 base and the J gene lost 1 base, with 14 bases spanning the gap. CDR1 ENHRY and CDR2 SYGVKD come from the germline V gene. CDR3 region: CAISELVEARSGNTIYF. For the CDR3, the DNA is TGTGCCATCAGTGAGTTGGTGGAGGCACGTTCTGGAAACACCATATATTTT.

V is TRBV9 and J is TRBJ1-1; D is unclear. Germline CDR1 reads SGDLS; CDR2 reads YYNGEE. The CDR3 covers 13 residues. V was clipped by 0 bases and J by 5 bases, with 8 bases between them. DNA for the CDR3: TGTGCCAGCAGCGTAGGGCCGGGGACTGAAGCTTTCTTT. Translation gives CASSVGPGTEAFF.

The V call is TRBV6-6, the J call TRBJ1-1; D is unclear. Per germline, CDR1 MNHNY and CDR2 SVGAGI (reference sequence). V was pared by 2 bases and J by 5 bases, with 9 bases between. The CDR3 length is 13 residues. The CDR3 is CASSYRGGTEAFF. The CDR3 nucleotides read TGTGCCAGCAGTTACCGGGGAGGTACTGAAGCTTTCTTT.

This clone was seen more than once but under ten times. V usage is TRBV6-4 and J usage is TRBJ1-5; D is uncertain. There are 15 residues in the CDR3. The V end was cut by 9 bases, the J end by 4 bases, with 19 bases between. Germline CDR1 MRHNA, CDR2 SNTAGT. This CDR3 reads CARQTPRWFNQPQHF. The DNA for the CDR3 is TGTGCCAGACAAACCCCGAGGTGGTTTAATCAGCCCCAGCATTTT.

This clone occurred once. The chain joins TRBV30 to TRBJ2-2, with a tentative D call TRBD2 (6 bases). The CDR3 length is 12 residues. Trimming left V 2 bases short and J 6 bases short, with 7 bases between. Germline CDR1 is GTSNPN and CDR2 is SVGIG (reference sequence). CDR3 region: CAWSPGAGELFF. Here the CDR3 DNA reads TGTGCCTGGAGTCCGGGAGCCGGGGAGCTGTTTTTT.

This clone was picked up many times. For the CDR3, the DNA is TGTGCCAGTAGTCCCCCGGGGATTGCTGAAGCTTTCTTT. Translated, it gives CASSPPGIAEAFF. The V and J genes are TRBV19 and TRBJ1-1, with D unclear. This CDR3 comprises 13 residues. V lost 5 bases and J lost 6, with 13 bases in between. Germline values: CDR1 LNHDA, CDR2 SQIVND (reference sequence).

This clone was detected only a few times. The chain couples TRBV30 to TRBJ2-7, with 10 positions matching TRBD1. The CDR3 totals 16 residues. Trimming at V came to 4 bases and at J to 6 bases, leaving 15 bases not matched to a gene. Germline CDR1 and CDR2: GTSNPN and SVGIG (reference sequence). CDR3: CAWKGTGVKFVREQYF. CDR3 in DNA: TGTGCCTGGAAGGGGACAGGGGTTAAGTTCGTCCGCGAGCAGTACTTC.

The rearrangement joins TRBV6-2 or TRBV6-3 to TRBJ2-3; tentatively, D is TRBD1 (5 bases). This CDR3 has 14 residues. Trimming took off 5 bases at V and 1 base at J, with 10 bases between the two ends. Germline V CDR1 and CDR2: MNHEY, SVGEGT. The CDR3 here is CASSLVGGTDTQYF. DNA for the CDR3: TGTGCCAGCAGTCTAGTAGGGGGCACAGATACGCAGTATTTT.

V is TRBV7-9 and J is TRBJ1-2, with no clear D. Germline V lookup: CDR1 SEHNR, CDR2 FQNEAQ (reference sequence). V lost 0 bases to trimming and J lost 7 bases, with 6 bases between them. This CDR3 comprises 12 residues. In nucleotides, the CDR3 is TGTGCCAGCAGCTTAGCTTCGGTTGGCTACACCTTC. Its translation: CASSLASVGYTF.

This clone has a handful of counts. The J gene is TRBJ2-5, the V gene TRBV13; the match to TRBD2 covers 8 bases. The CDR3 extends over 14 amino acids. Germline values: CDR1 PRHDT, CDR2 FYEKMQ (reference sequence). V trimming: 3 bases; J trimming: 3 bases; junction bases outside the gene matches: 3. The chain's CDR3 is CASSFRRGEETQYF. The CDR3 DNA is TGTGCCAGCAGCTTTCGGCGGGGGGAAGAGACCCAGTACTTC. Looking up the rest from reference TRBV13 and TRBJ2-5 gives the full variable domain: AAGVIQSPRHLIKEKRETATLKCYPIPRHDTVYWYQQGPGQDPQFLISFYEKMQSDKGSIPDRFSAQQFSDYHSELNMSSLELGDSALYFCASSFRRGEETQYFGPGTRLLVL.

The chain combines TRBV7-2 with TRBJ2-5; 8 nucleotides agree with TRBD2. This CDR3 is 17 amino acids long. The V segment lost 4 bases and the J segment 4 bases; nucleotides outside the gene matches: 14. Germline CDR1 SGHTA, CDR2 FQGNSA. This chain's CDR3 is CASSSRGSGSSRETQYF. The CDR3 DNA is TGTGCCAGCAGCTCACGGGGAAGCGGGAGCTCTCGAGAGACCCAGTACTTC.

The chain is built from TRBV6-5 and TRBJ2-1; a weak D match, TRBD2 (7 bases). V lost 4 bases to trimming and J lost 9 bases, with 13 bases between them. Germline-derived CDR1 and CDR2 are MNHEY and SVGAGI. CDR3 length: 13 residues. For the CDR3, the DNA is TGTGCCAGCAGTTTCGGGGGGCACCTTGAGCAGTTCTTC. Protein product: CASSFGGHLEQFF.

The chain couples TRBV7-2 to TRBJ2-3, with 9 bases aligning to TRBD2. The CDR3 spans 17 residues. Trimming cost V 2 bases and J 0 bases; bases outside gene matches: 6. CDR1 SGHTA and CDR2 FQGNSA come from the germline V gene. The CDR3 coding sequence is TGTGCCAGCAGCTTAAAGGTCCTAGCGGGAAGCACAGATACGCAGTATTTT. It encodes CASSLKVLAGSTDTQYF.

This chain joins TRBV6-5 and TRBJ2-2, with D hard to call. This CDR3 is built from 13 residues. Between the trimmed V and J ends, which lost 4 bases and 4 bases, there was a span of 7 bases. The germline V gene encodes CDR1 MNHEY and CDR2 SVGAGI. The CDR3 loop reads CASSSSATGELFF. The CDR3 nucleotides are TGTGCCAGCAGTTCCTCAGCCACCGGGGAGCTGTTTTTT.

The chain couples TRBV10-3 to TRBJ2-1, with D possibly being TRBD2 (5 bases). In germline, CDR1 is ENHRY, CDR2 SYGVKD. The germline V and J ends were trimmed by 11 bases and 10 bases, with 15 bases remaining between them. The CDR3 contains 11 residues. The CDR3 sequence is CASGSSAEQFF. CDR3 sequence (DNA): TGTGCCTCGGGATCTTCAGCGGAGCAGTTCTTC.

This clone has a handful of counts. The chain links TRBV19 to TRBJ2-1; D remains ambiguous. In germline, CDR1 is LNHDA, CDR2 SQIVND (reference sequence). This CDR3 is 10 amino acids long. V lost 6 bases to trimming and J lost 7 bases, with 4 bases between them. The chain's CDR3 is CASSNNEQFF. The DNA for the CDR3 is TGTGCCAGTAGCAATAATGAGCAGTTCTTC.

This clone was counted a single time. This chain uses TRBV4-1 with TRBJ1-6, with a possible D match to TRBD1 (6 bases). CDR3 length: 17 residues. Looked up from germline, CDR1 is MGHRA and CDR2 is YSYEKL. Trimming pared 3 bases from V and 10 bases from J, leaving 22 bases between. The DNA for the CDR3 is TGCGCCAGCAGCCAGGATAGGGCCGGCAGGGGTGGATCACCCCTCCACTTT. Protein sequence: CASSQDRAGRGGSPLHF.

A single count supports this clone. The rearrangement links TRBV4-1 to TRBJ1-2; D not resolved. CDR3 length: 13 amino acids. Between the trimmed V and J ends, which lost 3 bases and 5 bases, there was a span of 10 bases. Germline V gives CDR1 MGHRA, CDR2 YSYEKL. The CDR3 protein is CASSQTEGYGYTF. The CDR3 region has the DNA TGCGCCAGCAGCCAGACTGAGGGATATGGCTACACCTTC.

This clone was found many times. DNA for the CDR3: TGTGCCAGCAGTGAAAAACAGGGTCTAGCCAAAAACATTCAGTACTTC. This translates into CASSEKQGLAKNIQYF. The rearrangement uses TRBV6-1 and TRBJ2-4; a weak D match, TRBD1 (6 bases). The germline CDR1 and CDR2 sequences are MNHNS and SASEGT. The length of the CDR3 is 16 residues. With 2 bases removed from V and 0 bases from J, the gap between germline ends came to 11 bases.

The rearrangement joins TRBV30 to TRBJ1-1, with D perhaps matching TRBD1 (5 bases). The V end was cut by 3 bases, the J end by 5 bases, with 16 bases between. The CDR3 loop spans 14 amino acids. From germline, CDR1 is GTSNPN and CDR2 SVGIG (reference sequence). This CDR3 reads CAWSPGRAGTEAFF. The CDR3 bases are TGTGCCTGGAGCCCTGGAAGGGCAGGGACTGAAGCTTTCTTT.

V is TRBV7-7 and J is TRBJ2-5; 7 bases map to TRBD2. CDR1 is SSHAT and CDR2 is FNYEAQ in the germline V gene (reference sequence). The V segment lost 5 bases and the J segment 1 base; nucleotides outside the gene matches: 7. The CDR3 extends over 15 amino acids. Here the CDR3 reads CASSRLSGGQETQYF. CDR3 DNA: TGTGCCAGCAGCCGGCTGTCGGGGGGCCAAGAGACCCAGTACTTC.